This entry describes one TCR beta chain. The antigen it binds to is not known. Because the CDR3 is missing its conserved closing phenylalanine or tryptophan, this is likely a read error. No DNA is shown, since the ends of the CDR3 on it are uncertain; the CDR3 is the one TCRdb lists. Bulk unsorted tissue served as the source for RNA extraction, and RNA quality was assessed using a NanoDrop ND-1000 and an Agilent 2100. All donors had newly diagnosed lung cancer, had not received prior chemotherapy, and were admitted for thoracic surgery in China between August and November 2014. Patients with previous radiotherapy or chemotherapy, or with another concurrent cancer, were excluded from the study. Surgical tissue pieces of roughly 1-2 cm3 were preserved in RNAlater solution and stored at -80 °C until use. This entry is derived from a study of tumor and adjacent non-tumor tissue in lung cancer listed by TCRdb under 2018. Context from the whole study: Of the cohort, about 11 patients had adenocarcinoma, 2 had squamous cell carcinoma and 1 had small cell lung cancer. In total, sequencing yielded over 95 million productive TCRbeta reads, which works out to an average of roughly 4.2 million reads per sample. Ages among the roughly 15 patients ranged from about 30 to 85 years, there were roughly ten men and 5 women, and disease was at TNM stage I to III. Bulk TCRbeta repertoires were compared between lung tumor tissue and matched distant non-tumor lung tissue obtained from more than twelve lung cancer patients. For each patient, one tumor sample and one normal lung sample were taken, giving some 33 paired specimens that underwent TCRbeta CDR3 sequencing. What the research found in general, with its limitations: The cohort had only about 16 patients, and the authors noted that larger samples and more detailed clinical data are needed. Because peripheral blood was not sequenced, the blood TCRbeta repertoires of the lung cancer patients in the study went unexamined. The top 100 clones made up a significantly larger cumulative share of the repertoire in normal lung than in tumor tissue. Tumor tissue showed significantly greater TCR diversity (inverse Simpson) than normal lung tissue (approximately 430 vs 150, P = 0.0075, Mann-Whitney U test). The methods do not name the sequencing platform or mention unique molecular identifiers. TCR diversity was significantly higher in younger patients, and greater tumor TCR diversity was associated with shorter overall survival and shorter disease-free survival.

Counting both end residues, the CDR3 totals 13 amino acids. CDR1 and CDR2 (SGHAT, FQNNGV) derive from the germline V gene. Receptor libraries were prepared by multiplex PCR. Instrument on record: Illumina HiSeq 2500. TCRbeta libraries were constructed through three rounds of nested PCR with primers (Table S4) according to protocols modified from ARM-PCR. Before sequencing, PCR products in the 200-500 bp range were cut out of the gel and cleaned up using the QIAquick gel extraction kit. Per the authors' processing: Trimmomatic was used to clean the reads, FLASH merged the cleaned reads into complete CDR3 sequences, and MiTCR assigned the sequences to V(D)J germline segments. Clonal diversity was calculated as the inverse Simpson's index using VDJtools. In-frame sequences without a premature stop codon were defined as productive reads. TCRdb handled the public reads itself, with Q25 trimming in fastp and clone calling in MiXCR, and kept productive beta chains. Each entry merges the rows of one CDR3 protein and shows their most common DNA and genes. The V and J calls here are based on TCRdb, not the publication. The sample table records 65,000 to 95,000 distinct CDR3 sequences; 75% to 90% of these occur just once. The biggest ten clones account for 13% of the sample.

The clonotype comes from a woman aged 50 to 60 with non-small cell lung cancer. Sequencing input: lung tumor tissue. The rearranged segments are TRBV11-2 and TRBJ2-2. CDR3 loop: CASSLVRFVEPFS.